The text below deals with one T cell receptor (beta chain). Its matching antigen is unknown. Germline V lookup: CDR1 SGHVS, CDR2 FQNEAQ. V shed 6 bases and J shed 3 bases, with 9 bases lying between them. CDR3 length equals 12 residues. TCR cDNA was made by 5'RACE template switching, adding a universal primer site and UMIs. One entry per CDR3 protein, called by TCRdb with MiXCR from the 5' RACE reads. Counted here are a few hundred thousand distinct CDR3 sequences, around 6.8% occurring once; the ten biggest clones make up roughly 19%. This sample is part of a study of T cells after yellow fever vaccination. Study-wide results and limits: Re-detected after boosting: most primary clones, more than 95% of CD4 and 88% of CD8.

The receptor was isolated from a man in his late teens or twenties who received the YFV17D yellow fever vaccine. The chain joins TRBV7-8 to TRBJ2-7, with D uncertain. Source: PBMCs, taken around 45 days after the first yellow fever vaccination. The CDR3 sequence is CASSFLVYEQYF. CDR3 nucleotide sequence: TGTGCCAGCAGTTTTCTAGTCTACGAGCAGTACTTC.